Listed here are 17 T cell receptor beta chains from one sample, sequenced in a study of vaccination effects on CD4 cells after COVID-19. Sequencing was performed with immunoSEQ multiplex PCR; in TCRdb, only in-frame clones are kept and a portion is missing. The sample contains around 46,000 clones, over 60% of which appear only once. These receptors have no known antigen. Once cultured for roughly ten days, the cells underwent separation to obtain CD4+ T cells. Two doses of BNT162b2 or mRNA-1273 vaccine were administered to participants. Sequences were derived from CD4+ T cells from PBMCs cultured without peptide, sampled after COVID-19 vaccination. The origin of the receptors is a human donor who received a COVID-19 vaccine.

The chain recombines TRBV5-6 with TRBJ2-7; D ambiguous. Germline CDR1 SGHDT, CDR2 YYEEEE. This CDR3 comprises 12 residues. Trimming removed 2 bases at V and 4 bases at J, with 7 bases between. The CDR3 DNA follows: TGTGCCAGCAGCTTATTTGAGTACGAGCAGTACTTC. Protein sequence: CASSLFEYEQYF.

This chain joins TRBV5-1 and TRBJ2-1; 8 bases are shared with TRBD2. Germline loops: CDR1 SGHRS, CDR2 YFSETQ. J was trimmed by 10 bases and V by 1 base; bases with no gene match: 7. The CDR3 totals 14 residues. In DNA, the CDR3 is TGCGCCAGCAGCTTGACTAGCGGAGCCGGCGAGCAGTTCTTC. This translates into CASSLTSGAGEQFF.

The chain joins TRBV19 to TRBJ1-6, with D perhaps TRBD1 (6 bases). The length of the CDR3 is 15 residues. The germline V gene encodes CDR1 LNHDA and CDR2 SQIVND (reference sequence). V was cut by 2 bases and J by 7 bases, with 12 bases left in between. CDR3 in DNA: TGTGCCAGTAGTATATTTTTTGGACAGAATTCACCCCTCCACTTT. Residues: CASSIFFGQNSPLHF. The full variable domain, rest sourced from reference TRBV19 and TRBJ1-6, is DGGITQSPKYLFRKEGQNVTLSCEQNLNHDAMYWYRQDPGQGLRLIYYSQIVNDFQKGDIAEGYSVSREKKESFPLTVTSAQKNPTAFYLCASSIFFGQNSPLHFGNGTRLTVT.

This clone was counted once. The CDR3 DNA follows: TGCGCCAGCAGAAAGGACGGGTACAATGAGCAGTTCTTC. This gives the protein CASRKDGYNEQFF. The chain employs TRBV5-1 and TRBJ2-1; no firm D call. V lost 5 bases, J lost 4 bases, and 10 bases lay in between. CDR3 length: 13 residues. CDR1 SGHRS and CDR2 YFSETQ come from the germline V gene.

The chain is built from TRBV7-2 and TRBJ2-1, with a tentative D call TRBD2 (7 bases). V lost 5 bases and J 2 bases, leaving 16 bases between the germline ends. Germline loops: CDR1 SGHTA, CDR2 FQGNSA. The CDR3 contains 16 residues. This chain's CDR3 is CASSLLRGATYNEQFF. The CDR3 DNA sequence: TGTGCCAGCAGCCTCCTCCGGGGGGCGACCTACAATGAGCAGTTCTTC.

This chain connects TRBV2 to TRBJ2-5; 7 bases match TRBD2. Germline loops: CDR1 SNHLY, CDR2 FYNNEI. The J segment lost 4 bases and the V segment lost 7 bases, leaving 12 bases of the junction unmatched. This CDR3 region has 15 residues. The CDR3 spells CASNLGLFTGETQYF. The DNA for the CDR3 is TGTGCCAGCAACTTGGGACTATTCACGGGAGAGACCCAGTACTTC.

This clone was seen only once. The chain carries TRBV5-1 and TRBJ1-4; 8 positions agree with TRBD1. With 2 bases clipped from V and 11 bases from J, the junction kept 5 bases outside the gene matches. The CDR3 covers 13 residues. Germline V CDR1 and CDR2: SGHRS, YFSETQ. CDR3 coding DNA: TGCGCCAGCAGCTTCAGACAGGGGAATAAACTGTTTTTT. This sequence encodes CASSFRQGNKLFF.

This chain uses TRBV6-5 with TRBJ2-2, with 9 bases matching TRBD1. Looked up from germline, CDR1 is MNHEY and CDR2 is SVGAGI. This CDR3 has 14 amino acids. V lost 7 bases to trimming and J lost 5 bases; unmatched junction nucleotides: 5. The CDR3 DNA follows: TGTGCCAGCACCCGACAGGGGGGGACCGGGGAGCTGTTTTTT. Translating gives CASTRQGGTGELFF.

The gene calls are TRBV18 and TRBJ1-1; no clear D gene. Trimming pared 2 bases from V and 7 bases from J, leaving 14 bases between. The CDR3 covers 14 residues. The germline V gene encodes CDR1 KGHSH and CDR2 LQKENI. The CDR3 region has the DNA TGTGCCAGCTCACCAGGCAGCCCACGGGGTGAAGCTTTCTTT. Residues: CASSPGSPRGEAFF. The complete variable domain, with remaining parts taken from reference TRBV18 and TRBJ1-1, reads NAGVMQNPRHLVRRRGQEARLRCSPMKGHSHVYWYRQLPEEGLKFMVYLQKENIIDESGMPKERFSAEFPKEGPSILRIQQVVRGDSAAYFCASSPGSPRGEAFFGQGTRLTVV.

The V call is TRBV2, the J call TRBJ2-3; D remains ambiguous. CDR3 length: 13 residues. V was shortened by 7 bases and J by 5 bases, with 13 bases between the two germline ends. Germline assignment: CDR1 SNHLY and CDR2 FYNNEI. The CDR3 is CASTRTALDTQYF. In DNA form, the CDR3 reads TGTGCCAGCACCCGGACGGCGTTAGATACGCAGTATTTT.

Only one count was recorded for this clone. The chain links TRBV29-1 to TRBJ2-5, with 9 bases fitting TRBD1. The J segment lost 7 bases and the V segment lost 4 bases, leaving 7 bases of the junction unmatched. The CDR3 loop spans 13 amino acids. From germline, CDR1 is SQVTM and CDR2 ANQGSEA. The CDR3 DNA sequence: TGCAGCGTTGCGAGAGAACAGGGGGCGACCCAGTACTTC. Translating it yields CSVAREQGATQYF.

CDR3: CAWSSGTGGYQPQHF. DNA for the CDR3: TGTGCCTGGAGCTCCGGGACAGGGGGTTATCAGCCCCAGCATTTT. The chain joins TRBV30 to TRBJ1-5; 11 positions agree with TRBD1. V lost 3 bases to trimming and J lost 5 bases; unmatched junction nucleotides: 6. Germline lookup yields CDR1 GTSNPN and CDR2 SVGIG (reference sequence). CDR3 length: 15 amino acids.

The V and J genes are TRBV5-1 and TRBJ2-7; TRBD2 matches at 11 bases. Unmatched junction bases numbered 7, after V lost 4 bases and J lost 4 bases. The CDR3 is made up of 15 amino acids. The V gene's germline CDR1 is SGHRS and CDR2 YFSETQ. Here the CDR3 reads CASSVLAGAHYEQYF. The DNA of the CDR3 is TGCGCCAGCAGCGTACTAGCGGGGGCCCATTACGAGCAGTACTTC.

This clone turned up a few times. The J gene is TRBJ1-5, the V gene TRBV30, with 7 positions matching TRBD1. The germline V gene encodes CDR1 GTSNPN and CDR2 SVGIG (reference sequence). The CDR3 spans 15 residues. V shed 0 bases and J 5 bases; nucleotides not matched to a gene: 7. This chain's CDR3 is CAWSVKSTGDQPQHF. The CDR3 DNA sequence: TGTGCCTGGAGTGTAAAATCCACAGGGGATCAGCCCCAGCATTTT.

This clone was found a few times. The chain links TRBV7-9 to TRBJ2-1; unclear D gene. V lost 3 bases and J 7 bases, leaving 7 bases between the germline ends. From germline, CDR1 is SEHNR and CDR2 FQNEAQ (reference sequence). The CDR3 loop spans 12 amino acids. In nucleotides, the CDR3 is TGTGCCAGCAGCTTGTACGGGAATGAGCAGTTCTTC. Protein sequence: CASSLYGNEQFF.

The chain carries TRBV4-1 and TRBJ1-4; D unresolved. CDR3 length: 12 amino acids. Germline-derived CDR1 and CDR2 are MGHRA and YSYEKL. V was cut by 9 bases and J by 8 bases, with 13 bases left in between. The DNA of the CDR3 is TGCGCCAGTAGCGTTTATGGCGAAAAACTGTTTTTT. Its translation: CASSVYGEKLFF.

The V gene is TRBV5-1, the J gene TRBJ2-7; the D gene is possibly TRBD2 (6 bases). Trimming left V 3 bases short and J 4 bases short, with 20 bases between. Per germline, CDR1 SGHRS and CDR2 YFSETQ. The CDR3 contains 16 residues. As DNA, the CDR3 is TGCGCCAGCAGCTCCACTCAACTAGCAGCTGGATACGAGCAGTACTTC. It translates to CASSSTQLAAGYEQYF.